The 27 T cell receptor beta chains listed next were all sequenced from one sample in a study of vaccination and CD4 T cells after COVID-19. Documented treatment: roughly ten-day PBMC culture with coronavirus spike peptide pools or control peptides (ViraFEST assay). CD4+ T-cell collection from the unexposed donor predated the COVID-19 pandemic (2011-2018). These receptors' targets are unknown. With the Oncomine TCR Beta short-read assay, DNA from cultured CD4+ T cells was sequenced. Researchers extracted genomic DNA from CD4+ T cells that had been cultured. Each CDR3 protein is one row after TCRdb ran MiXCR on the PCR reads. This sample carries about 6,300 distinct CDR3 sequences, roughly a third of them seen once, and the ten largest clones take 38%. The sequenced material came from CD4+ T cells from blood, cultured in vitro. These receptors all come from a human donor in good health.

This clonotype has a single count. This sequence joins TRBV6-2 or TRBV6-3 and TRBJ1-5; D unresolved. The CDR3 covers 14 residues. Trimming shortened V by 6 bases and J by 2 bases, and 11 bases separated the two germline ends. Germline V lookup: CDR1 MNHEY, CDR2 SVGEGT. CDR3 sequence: CASSPTFGNQPQHF. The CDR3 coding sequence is TGTGCCAGCAGCCCAACCTTTGGCAATCAGCCCCAGCATTTT.

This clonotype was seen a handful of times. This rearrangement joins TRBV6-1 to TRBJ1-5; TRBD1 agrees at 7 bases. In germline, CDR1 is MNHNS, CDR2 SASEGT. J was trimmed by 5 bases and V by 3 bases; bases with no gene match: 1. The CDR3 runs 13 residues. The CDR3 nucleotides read TGTGCCAGCAGTGAGACAGGGTATCAGCCCCAGCATTTT. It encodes CASSETGYQPQHF.

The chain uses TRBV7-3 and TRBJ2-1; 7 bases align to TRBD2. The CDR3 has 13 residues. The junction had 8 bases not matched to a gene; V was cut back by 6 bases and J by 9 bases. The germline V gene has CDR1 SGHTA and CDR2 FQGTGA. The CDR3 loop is CASSSTGGGEQFF. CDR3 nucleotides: TGTGCCAGCAGTTCTACGGGGGGTGGTGAGCAGTTCTTC.

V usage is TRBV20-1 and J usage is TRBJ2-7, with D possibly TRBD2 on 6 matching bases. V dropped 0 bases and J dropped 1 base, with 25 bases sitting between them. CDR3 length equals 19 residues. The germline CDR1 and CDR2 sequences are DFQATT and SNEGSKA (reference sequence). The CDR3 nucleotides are TGCAGTGCTAGAGATCCCGCTAGCGCACTCTTAATGACATCCTACGAGCAGTACTTC. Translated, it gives CSARDPASALLMTSYEQYF.

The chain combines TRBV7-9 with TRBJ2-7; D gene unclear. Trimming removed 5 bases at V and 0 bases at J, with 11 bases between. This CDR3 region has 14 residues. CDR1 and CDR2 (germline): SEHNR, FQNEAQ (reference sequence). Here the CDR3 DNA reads TGTGCCAGCAGCAGAATCGGCGTCTCCTACGAGCAGTACTTC. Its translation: CASSRIGVSYEQYF.

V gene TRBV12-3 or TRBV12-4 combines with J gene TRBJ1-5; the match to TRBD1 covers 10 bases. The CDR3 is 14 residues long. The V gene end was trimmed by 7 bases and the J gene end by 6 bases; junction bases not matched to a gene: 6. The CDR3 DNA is TGTGCCAGCACGCGGACAGGGGGAGGTCAGCCCCAGCATTTT. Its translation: CASTRTGGGQPQHF.

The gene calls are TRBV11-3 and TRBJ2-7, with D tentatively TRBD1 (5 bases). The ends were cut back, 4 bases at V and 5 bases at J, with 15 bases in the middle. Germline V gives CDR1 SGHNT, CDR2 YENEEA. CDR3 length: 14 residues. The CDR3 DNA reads TGTGCCAGCAGCTCCTGGGCAGGGTCTCACGAGCAGTACTTC. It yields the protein CASSSWAGSHEQYF. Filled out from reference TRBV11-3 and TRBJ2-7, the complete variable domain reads EAGVVQSPRYKIIEKKQPVAFWCNPISGHNTLYWYLQNLGQGPELLIRYENEEAVDDSQLPKDRFSAERLKGVDSTLKIQPAELGDSAVYLCASSSWAGSHEQYFGPGTRLTVT.

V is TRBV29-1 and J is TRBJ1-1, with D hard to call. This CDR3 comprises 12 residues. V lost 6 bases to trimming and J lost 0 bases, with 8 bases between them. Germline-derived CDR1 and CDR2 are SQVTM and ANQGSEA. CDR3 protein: CSVKGMNTEAFF. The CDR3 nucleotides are TGCAGCGTGAAGGGAATGAACACTGAAGCTTTCTTT.

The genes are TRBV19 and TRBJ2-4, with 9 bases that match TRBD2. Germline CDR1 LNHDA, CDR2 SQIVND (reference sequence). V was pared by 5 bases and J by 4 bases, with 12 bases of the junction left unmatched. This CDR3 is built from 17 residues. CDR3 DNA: TGTGCCAGTAGTGCAATAGAAGCGGGAGGACGGAAAAACATTCAGTACTTC. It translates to CASSAIEAGGRKNIQYF.

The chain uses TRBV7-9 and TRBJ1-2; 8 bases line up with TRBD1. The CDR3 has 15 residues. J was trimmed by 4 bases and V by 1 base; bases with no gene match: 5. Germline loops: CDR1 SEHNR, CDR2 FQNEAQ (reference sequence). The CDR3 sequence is CASSLGSGGSYGYTF. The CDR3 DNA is TGTGCCAGCAGCTTAGGCTCAGGGGGCTCCTATGGCTACACCTTC.

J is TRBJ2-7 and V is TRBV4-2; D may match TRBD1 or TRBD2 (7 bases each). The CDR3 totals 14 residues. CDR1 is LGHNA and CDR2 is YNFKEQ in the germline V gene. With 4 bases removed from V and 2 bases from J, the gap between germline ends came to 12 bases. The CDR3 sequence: CASSPSGTAYEQYF. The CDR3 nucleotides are TGTGCCAGCAGCCCCAGCGGGACAGCCTACGAGCAGTACTTC.

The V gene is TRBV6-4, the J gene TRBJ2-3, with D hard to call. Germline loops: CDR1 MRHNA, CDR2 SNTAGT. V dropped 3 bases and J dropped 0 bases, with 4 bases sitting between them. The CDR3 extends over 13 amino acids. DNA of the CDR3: TGTGCCAGCAGTGAGGGTAGCACAGATACGCAGTATTTT. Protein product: CASSEGSTDTQYF.

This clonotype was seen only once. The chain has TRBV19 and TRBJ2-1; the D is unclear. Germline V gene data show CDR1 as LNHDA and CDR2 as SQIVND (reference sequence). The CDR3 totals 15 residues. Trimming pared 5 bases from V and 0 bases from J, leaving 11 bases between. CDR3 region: CASSPSASSYNEQFF. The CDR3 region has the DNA TGTGCCAGTAGTCCTTCGGCGAGCTCCTACAATGAGCAGTTCTTC. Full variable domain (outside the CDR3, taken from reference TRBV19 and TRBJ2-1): DGGITQSPKYLFRKEGQNVTLSCEQNLNHDAMYWYRQDPGQGLRLIYYSQIVNDFQKGDIAEGYSVSREKKESFPLTVTSAQKNPTAFYLCASSPSASSYNEQFFGPGTRLTVL.

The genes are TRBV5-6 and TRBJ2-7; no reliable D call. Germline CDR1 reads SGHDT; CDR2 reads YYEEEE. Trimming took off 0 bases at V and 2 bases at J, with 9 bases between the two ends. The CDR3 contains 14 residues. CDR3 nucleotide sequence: TGTGCCAGCAGCTTGGGCCCCGCCCCCTACGAGCAGTACTTC. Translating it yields CASSLGPAPYEQYF.

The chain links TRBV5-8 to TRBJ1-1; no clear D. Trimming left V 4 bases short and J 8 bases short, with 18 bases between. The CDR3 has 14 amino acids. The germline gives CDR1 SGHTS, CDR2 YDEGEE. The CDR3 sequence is CASSLSVGWAEAFF. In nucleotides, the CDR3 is TGTGCCAGCAGCCTCTCCGTGGGATGGGCGGAAGCTTTCTTT.

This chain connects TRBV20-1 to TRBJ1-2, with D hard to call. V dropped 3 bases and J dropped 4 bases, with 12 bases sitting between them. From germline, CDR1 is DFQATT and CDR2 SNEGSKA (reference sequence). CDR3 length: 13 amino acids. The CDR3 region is CSASQASSYGYTF. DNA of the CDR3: TGCAGTGCTAGCCAGGCTTCTAGCTATGGCTACACCTTC.

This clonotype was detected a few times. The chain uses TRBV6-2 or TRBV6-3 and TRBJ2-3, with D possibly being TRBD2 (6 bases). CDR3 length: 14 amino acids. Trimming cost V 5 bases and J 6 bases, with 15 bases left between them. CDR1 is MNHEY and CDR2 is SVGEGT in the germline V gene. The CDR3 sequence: CASSTTSWRDTQYF. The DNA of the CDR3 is TGTGCCAGCAGTACGACTAGTTGGCGGGATACGCAGTATTTT.

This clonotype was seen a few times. The CDR3 spells CASSVDRVTYEQYF. CDR3 nucleotides: TGTGCCAGCAGCGTCGACAGGGTCACCTACGAGCAGTACTTC. The rearrangement links TRBV7-6 to TRBJ2-7; 7 bases match TRBD1. The CDR3 loop spans 14 amino acids. Germline lookup yields CDR1 SGHVS and CDR2 FNYEAQ. Germline trimming cut 5 bases from V and 2 bases from J; bases unmatched to any gene: 6.

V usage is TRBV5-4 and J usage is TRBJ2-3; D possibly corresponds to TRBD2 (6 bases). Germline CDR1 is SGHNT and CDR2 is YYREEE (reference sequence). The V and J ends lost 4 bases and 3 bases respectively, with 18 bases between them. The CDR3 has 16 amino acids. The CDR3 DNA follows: TGTGCCAGCAGCCCGATCAGGTCTCGGGGGACAGATACGCAGTATTTT. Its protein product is CASSPIRSRGTDTQYF.

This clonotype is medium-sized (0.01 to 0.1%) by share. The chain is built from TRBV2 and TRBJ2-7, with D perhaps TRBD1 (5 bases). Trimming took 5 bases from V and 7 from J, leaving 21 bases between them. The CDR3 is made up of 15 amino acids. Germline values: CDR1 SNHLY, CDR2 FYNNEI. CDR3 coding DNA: TGTGCCAGCAGTTCACCCAGGGTTGCCCCTGGGGAGCAGTACTTC. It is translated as CASSSPRVAPGEQYF.

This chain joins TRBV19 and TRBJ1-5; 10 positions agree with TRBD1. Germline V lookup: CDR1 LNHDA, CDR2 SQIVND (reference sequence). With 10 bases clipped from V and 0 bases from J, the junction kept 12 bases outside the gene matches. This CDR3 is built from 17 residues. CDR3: CATELSGTGDSNQPQHF. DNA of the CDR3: TGTGCCACTGAACTTTCCGGGACAGGGGATAGCAATCAGCCCCAGCATTTT. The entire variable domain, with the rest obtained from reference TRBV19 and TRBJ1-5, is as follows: DGGITQSPKYLFRKEGQNVTLSCEQNLNHDAMYWYRQDPGQGLRLIYYSQIVNDFQKGDIAEGYSVSREKKESFPLTVTSAQKNPTAFYLCATELSGTGDSNQPQHFGDGTRLSIL.

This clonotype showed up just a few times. CDR3 coding DNA: TGTGCCAGTAGTATATTGGGGGGCTACACCTTC. Its protein product is CASSILGGYTF. The chain joins TRBV19 to TRBJ1-2; D unclear. The CDR3 runs to 11 residues. From germline, CDR1 is LNHDA and CDR2 SQIVND (reference sequence). V was cut by 2 bases and J by 8 bases, with 6 bases left in between.

The CDR3 DNA reads TGTGCCAGCAGCTTAAACCTCAGACGGGGCGAGCAGTACTTC. This translates into CASSLNLRRGEQYF. V is TRBV7-2 and J is TRBJ2-7; tentative D call: TRBD2 (5 bases). The CDR3 length is 14 residues. Germline values: CDR1 SGHTA, CDR2 FQGNSA. V was shortened by 2 bases and J by 6 bases, with 14 bases between the two germline ends.

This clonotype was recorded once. CDR3 in amino acids: CASSLLTRVKSYNEQFF. The CDR3 DNA reads as TGTGCCAGCAGTCTCTTAACCAGGGTAAAATCCTACAATGAGCAGTTCTTC. V is TRBV28 and J is TRBJ2-1; possibly TRBD1 for D (5 bases). Germline V gives CDR1 MDHEN, CDR2 SYDVKM. The CDR3 is made up of 17 amino acids. Trimming took 5 bases from V and 1 from J, leaving 18 bases between them.

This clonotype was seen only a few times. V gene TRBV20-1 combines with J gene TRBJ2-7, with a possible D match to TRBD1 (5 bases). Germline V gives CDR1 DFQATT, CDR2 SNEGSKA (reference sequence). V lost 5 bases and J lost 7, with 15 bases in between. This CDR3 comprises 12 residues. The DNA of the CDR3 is TGCAGTGCTCCCCCGGCAGGGTGGGAGCAGTACTTC. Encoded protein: CSAPPAGWEQYF.

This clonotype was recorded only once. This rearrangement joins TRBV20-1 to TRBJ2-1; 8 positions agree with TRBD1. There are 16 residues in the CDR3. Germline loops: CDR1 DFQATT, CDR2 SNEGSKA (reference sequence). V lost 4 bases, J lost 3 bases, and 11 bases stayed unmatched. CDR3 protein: CSATGTGSGVYNEQFF. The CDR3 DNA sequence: TGCAGTGCTACCGGGACAGGCTCGGGGGTCTACAATGAGCAGTTCTTC.

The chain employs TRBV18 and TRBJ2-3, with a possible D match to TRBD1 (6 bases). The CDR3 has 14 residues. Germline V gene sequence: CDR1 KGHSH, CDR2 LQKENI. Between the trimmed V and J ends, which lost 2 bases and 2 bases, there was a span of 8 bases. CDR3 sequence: CASSPLGATDTQYF. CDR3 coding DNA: TGTGCCAGCTCACCATTGGGGGCCACAGATACGCAGTATTTT. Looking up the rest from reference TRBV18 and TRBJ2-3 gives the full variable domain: NAGVMQNPRHLVRRRGQEARLRCSPMKGHSHVYWYRQLPEEGLKFMVYLQKENIIDESGMPKERFSAEFPKEGPSILRIQQVVRGDSAAYFCASSPLGATDTQYFGPGTRLTVL.